This T cell receptor (beta chain) was identified during a study of blood T cell repertoires in COVID-19. Only in-frame clones appear in the TCRdb table, and some are missing; sequencing was by immunoSEQ multiplex PCR. Here the sample spans 200,000 to 250,000 clones, roughly 90% being singletons. Trimming at V came to 1 base and at J to 1 base, leaving 9 bases not matched to a gene. This CDR3 has 17 amino acids. From germline, CDR1 is KGHSH and CDR2 LQKENI. Researchers sorted participants into cohorts using their self-reported clinical history. The V and J genes are TRBV18 and TRBJ1-2; 7 bases agree with TRBD1. What was sequenced was PBMCs or T cells enriched from blood (not recorded which). The clonotype originates from a woman in her twenties or thirties who had been exposed to COVID-19. The CDR3 bases are TGTGCCAGCTCACCACGCCCGGGACAGCCAATTAACTATGGCTACACCTTC. It translates to CASSPRPGQPINYGYTF.